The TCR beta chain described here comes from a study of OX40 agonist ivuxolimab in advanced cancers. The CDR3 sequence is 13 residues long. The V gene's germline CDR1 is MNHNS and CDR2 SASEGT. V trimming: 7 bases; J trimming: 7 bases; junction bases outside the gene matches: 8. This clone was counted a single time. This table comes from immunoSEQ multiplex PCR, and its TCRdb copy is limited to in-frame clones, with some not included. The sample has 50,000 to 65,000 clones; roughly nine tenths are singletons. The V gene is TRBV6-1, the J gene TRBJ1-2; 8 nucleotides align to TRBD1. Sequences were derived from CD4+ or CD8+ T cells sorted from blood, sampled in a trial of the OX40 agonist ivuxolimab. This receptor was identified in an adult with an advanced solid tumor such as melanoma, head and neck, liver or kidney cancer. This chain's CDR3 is CASITGGRGGYTF. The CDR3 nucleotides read TGTGCCAGCATCACAGGGGGACGCGGTGGCTACACCTTC.